The 5 T cell receptor beta chains below come from one sample, sequenced in a study of technical replicates of blood from several donors. Profiling relied on immunoSEQ multiplex PCR, and the TCRdb table lists in-frame clones only, not all of them. The sample carries around 71,000 clones, about nine tenths recorded once. Sequenced: T cells isolated from PBMCs. The receptor set was obtained from a human donor in good health.

The chain's CDR3 is CASSLGDFYTEAFF. CDR3 sequence (DNA): TGTGCCAGCAGCTTAGGAGATTTTTACACTGAAGCTTTCTTT. The chain combines TRBV11-2 with TRBJ1-1; D gene uncertain. Trimming removed 1 base at V and 3 bases at J, with 9 bases between. Germline assignment: CDR1 SGHAT and CDR2 FQNNGV. The CDR3 runs to 14 residues.

The rearrangement joins TRBV9 to TRBJ2-5; 10 bases fit TRBD2. The CDR3 runs 14 residues. Trimming removed 3 bases from V and 3 bases from J; junction bases left unmatched: 2. Per germline, CDR1 SGDLS and CDR2 YYNGEE. CDR3 bases: TGTGCCAGCAGCGACGGACTAGCGGAAGAGACCCAGTACTTC. Its translation is CASSDGLAEETQYF.

V is TRBV23-1 and J is TRBJ2-7; no clear D gene. TRBV23-1 has ORF status, its function being uncertain. Trimming cost V 0 bases and J 0 bases, with 12 bases left between them. The CDR3 totals 16 residues. The chain's CDR3 is CASSQSRAGYSYEQYF. The CDR3 DNA reads as TGCGCCAGCAGTCAATCGAGAGCAGGTTACTCCTACGAGCAGTACTTC.

CDR3 coding DNA: TGTGCCAGCAGTAGGACTAGCGGTAATGAGCAGTTCTTC. Translating it yields CASSRTSGNEQFF. This chain joins TRBV6-5 and TRBJ2-1, with 10 nucleotides matching TRBD2. V lost 5 bases and J lost 7; bases outside the gene matches: 2. CDR1 and CDR2 (germline): MNHEY, SVGAGI. CDR3 length: 13 residues.

The V gene is TRBV7-3, the J gene TRBJ2-7; no clear D gene. Germline loops: CDR1 SGHTA, CDR2 FQGTGA. The ends were cut back, 0 bases at V and 8 bases at J, with 14 bases in the middle. The CDR3 extends over 14 amino acids. The CDR3 sequence: CASSLTFPYEQQYF. CDR3 bases: TGTGCCAGCAGCTTAACCTTCCCCTACGAGCAGCAGTACTTC.